These T cell receptor beta chains were read from a single sample in a study of regulatory T cells in long-lasting Graves disease. TCRdb processed the multiplex PCR reads anew with MiXCR; each CDR3 protein has one entry. The data show 400,000 to 500,000 distinct CDR3 sequences, around a fifth seen once. The sample consisted of peripheral blood mononuclear cells (PBMCs), taken when the disease was refractory, from a patient treated with antithyroid drugs. The receptor set was obtained from a female donor with Graves disease. The CDR3 runs from the conserved cysteine through the conserved F or W. Fields, in order: D gene, J gene, clone size, V gene, CDR3 DNA, CDR3 protein. D genes are given only for firm matches. Not every row has a clone size; where given, it reads once, few, many or a size class.

TRBD1,TRBJ1-5,NA,TRBV7-9,TGTGCCAGCAGCTTATCCGGAGGGGGCGGAAATCAGCCCCAGCATTTT,CASSLSGGGGNQPQHF
TRBD2,TRBJ2-3,few,TRBV7-2,TGTGCCAGCAGCTTATCGAGCGGGAGGGCTCGGGATACGCAGTATTTT,CASSLSSGRARDTQYF
NA,TRBJ1-1,few,TRBV30,TGTGCCTGGAGGGGGTGGGGAGGTAGTACTGAAGCTTTCTTT,CAWRGWGGSTEAFF
NA,TRBJ2-7,many,TRBV29-1,TGCAGCGTTGAAGGAACAGCCTACGTGGGGCAGTACTTC,CSVEGTAYVGQYF
TRBD1,TRBJ1-2,many,TRBV7-3,TGTGCCAGCAGCGCGACAGGGAACTATGGCTACACCTTC,CASSATGNYGYTF
NA,TRBJ2-5,many,TRBV7-2,TGTGCCAGCAGCCCCACCCCCAGAGACGACAGGAGGGAGACCCAGTACTTC,CASSPTPRDDRRETQYF
NA,TRBJ2-7,few,TRBV11-3,TGTGCCAGCACGAGGGCAGGAGACGAGCAGTACTTC,CASTRAGDEQYF
NA,TRBJ1-5,few,TRBV6-1,TGTGCCAGCAGGGAACAGGGTCCTAATCAGCCCCAGCATTTT,CASREQGPNQPQHF
TRBD1,TRBJ1-5,few,TRBV20-1,TGCAGTGCGGGGGACAGGACCCTCAATCAGCCCCAGCATTTT,CSAGDRTLNQPQHF
TRBD2,TRBJ2-5,NA,TRBV20-1,TGCAGTGCCGCTAGCGGGGGGGCGGGAGAGACCCAGTACTTC,CSAASGGAGETQYF
NA,TRBJ1-2,many,TRBV3-1,TGTGCCAGCAGCGAAACAGGGCTTGGCTACACCTTC,CASSETGLGYTF
NA,TRBJ1-1,many,TRBV6-1,TGTGCCAGCAGCCCGAAGCTAGGATCCGGGGTGGAAGCTTTCTTT,CASSPKLGSGVEAFF
NA,TRBJ2-5,few,TRBV20-1,TGCAGTGCTAGAGATCCCCTAGGGGGACCCATGGGGACCCAGTACTTC,CSARDPLGGPMGTQYF
NA,TRBJ2-5,many,TRBV10-3,TGTGCCATCAGTGCGGGCGGGGTACAAGAGACCCAGTACTTC,CAISAGGVQETQYF
NA,TRBJ1-4,NA,TRBV7-8,TGTGCCAGCAGCAGACAGCCCGCAATTAATGAAAAACTGTTTTTT,CASSRQPAINEKLFF
NA,TRBJ2-7,NA,TRBV7-9,TGTGCCAGCAGCAAATCCTACGAGCAGTACTTC,CASSKSYEQYF
TRBD1,TRBJ2-3,NA,TRBV24-1,TGTGCCACCAGTGACAGGGGGCTCACAGATACGCAGTATTTT,CATSDRGLTDTQYF
NA,TRBJ2-7,many,TRBV12-5,TGTGCTAGTGGTTTGGGCCCCTTCATGAGATGCGAGCAGTACTTC,CASGLGPFMRCEQYF
TRBD1,TRBJ1-2,NA,TRBV30,TGTGCCTGGAGTGTACAGGGGACCTATGGCTACACCTTC,CAWSVQGTYGYTF
TRBD1,TRBJ1-2,few,TRBV29-1,TGCAGCGTTGAAGAGGGACGGTCGGGGACAGCGGGGGGCTACACCTTC,CSVEEGRSGTAGGYTF
TRBD1,TRBJ1-2,NA,TRBV30,TGTGCCTGGAGGGAGAGACAGGGGTGGTATGGCTACACCTTC,CAWRERQGWYGYTF
TRBD2,TRBJ2-3,NA,TRBV7-8,TGTGCCAGCACCACAACGTGGGCTAGCGGGGGGGCGACAGATACGCAGTATTTT,CASTTTWASGGATDTQYF
NA,TRBJ2-7,few,TRBV24-1,TGTGCCACCAGTGATTCAGGGGCCTACGAGCAGTACTTC,CATSDSGAYEQYF
NA,TRBJ2-5,many,TRBV27,TGTGCCAGCAGTTTAACCCCATGGCCCCAAGAGACCCAGTACTTC,CASSLTPWPQETQYF
NA,TRBJ2-7,NA,TRBV12-3/TRBV12-4,TGTGCCAGCAGTTTGGTTAGGGGCATCGAGCAGTACTTC,CASSLVRGIEQYF
NA,TRBJ1-1,NA,TRBV5-8,TGTGCCAGCAGCTTGAGTTGGACTGAAGCTTTCTTT,CASSLSWTEAFF
NA,TRBJ1-2,many,TRBV30,TGTGCCTGGAGTCCTTCGGGCGCCAGGCGGTATGGCTACACCTTC,CAWSPSGARRYGYTF
TRBD1,TRBJ2-7,many,TRBV20-1,TGCAGTGCGAGAATCCGGGACAGCTACGAGCAGTACTTC,CSARIRDSYEQYF
TRBD1,TRBJ1-5,many,TRBV2,TGTGCCAGCAGGCAGGGACAGCCCAATCAGCCCCAGCATTTT,CASRQGQPNQPQHF
NA,TRBJ1-3,few,TRBV12-3/TRBV12-4,TGTGCCAGCACCTTGCAGGGACTCTCTGGAAACACCATATATTTT,CASTLQGLSGNTIYF
NA,TRBJ1-2,few,TRBV20-1,TGCAGTGAGCTAGGTACCACCTTCGGCTACACCTTC,CSELGTTFGYTF
TRBD1,TRBJ2-7,many,TRBV2,TGTGCCAGCAGTGAACGGGACAGGGGCGAGCAGTACTTC,CASSERDRGEQYF
TRBD2,TRBJ2-1,few,TRBV6-1,TGTGCCAGCAGCCCGACTAGCGGGAATTCCTCGCCAAGGAACAATGAGCAGTTCTTC,CASSPTSGNSSPRNNEQFF
NA,TRBJ2-7,many,TRBV27,TGTGCCAGCAGGTCACAGGAGACGGACGAGCAGTACTTC,CASRSQETDEQYF
TRBD1,TRBJ2-5,few,TRBV7-3,TGTGCCAAGCTTAGGGGGCGCCCCTTGGAGACCCAGTACTTC,CAKLRGRPLETQYF
TRBD2,TRBJ2-3,few,TRBV28,TGTGCCAGCAGTTTAAGGCCTAGCGGGAGTGCCGCAGATACGCAGTATTTT,CASSLRPSGSAADTQYF
NA,TRBJ2-7,NA,TRBV3-1,TGTGCCAGCAGCCCCGGAGGTTACCCCTACGAGCAGTACTTC,CASSPGGYPYEQYF
TRBD1,TRBJ2-7,many,TRBV28,TGTGCCAGCAGGGGACAGGGGAGGTCCTACGAGCAGTACTTC,CASRGQGRSYEQYF
TRBD1,TRBJ2-7,many,TRBV28,TGTGCCAGCACTACAGGGGTGGAAAACGAGCAGTACTTC,CASTTGVENEQYF
NA,TRBJ2-2,NA,TRBV30,TGTGCCTGGAGTCCTCTTAGTCGGGTGGCCGGGGGGCTGTTTTTT,CAWSPLSRVAGGLFF
TRBD1,TRBJ2-2,many,TRBV12-3/TRBV12-4,TGTGCCAGCAGTTTTAATCCCGGGACAGGGAACACCGGGGAGCTGTTTTTT,CASSFNPGTGNTGELFF
NA,TRBJ2-5,many,TRBV11-2,TGTGCCAGCAGCGCACTAGGGGAGTGGGAGACCCAGTACTTC,CASSALGEWETQYF
NA,TRBJ1-6,NA,TRBV7-9,TGTGCCAGCAGCCCCTCCGGGACGGGAAATTCACCCCTCCACTTT,CASSPSGTGNSPLHF
TRBD1,TRBJ1-1,few,TRBV7-2,TGTGCCAGCAGCTTAGTGGGACAGACGAACACTGAAGCTTTCTTT,CASSLVGQTNTEAFF
NA,TRBJ1-2,many,TRBV5-1,TGCGCCAGCAGCATGCGTAACTATGGCTACACCTTC,CASSMRNYGYTF
NA,TRBJ1-2,few,TRBV7-2,TGTGCCAGCAGCTTACCGTTCCCCCTGCTTTATGGCTACACCTTC,CASSLPFPLLYGYTF
NA,TRBJ2-7,NA,TRBV28,TGTGCCAGCAGTGTTCAGCCGTACTCCTACGAGCAGTACTTC,CASSVQPYSYEQYF
TRBD1,TRBJ2-5,few,TRBV25-1,TGTGCCAGCAGTGTTTTCGGGACAGAAGAGACCCAGTACTTC,CASSVFGTEETQYF
TRBD1,TRBJ1-5,NA,TRBV7-6,TGTGCCAGCAGCTCCCGGGACAGAGACAATCAGCCCCAGCATTTT,CASSSRDRDNQPQHF
TRBD1,TRBJ2-7,few,TRBV28,TGTGCCAGCACTCGGGCAGGGGGCTGGAGCGAGCAGTACTTC,CASTRAGGWSEQYF
TRBD1,TRBJ2-1,NA,TRBV24-1,TGTGCCACGCGGGGACAGGGGGCCGATGAGCAGTTCTTC,CATRGQGADEQFF
NA,TRBJ2-7,many,TRBV7-2,TGTGCCAGCAGCTCGGACTTATCTTCCTACGAGCAGTACTTC,CASSSDLSSYEQYF
TRBD1,TRBJ2-2,NA,TRBV11-3,TGTGCCAGCAGCTTAGGGACAGGGGGCAACACCGGGGAGCTGTTTTTT,CASSLGTGGNTGELFF
NA,TRBJ2-7,many,TRBV27,TGTGCCAGCAGTTTATTAGGAGGGACCGGGGGGCGCGAGCAGTACTTC,CASSLLGGTGGREQYF
NA,TRBJ2-5,NA,TRBV27,TGTGCCAGCACTTCGAGGGAGACCCAGTACTTC,CASTSRETQYF
NA,TRBJ1-6,NA,TRBV6-2/TRBV6-3,TGTGCCAGCAGTTACGACAGCCCCAATTCACCCCTCCACTTT,CASSYDSPNSPLHF
TRBD2,TRBJ2-7,NA,TRBV4-3,TGCGCCAGCAGCCAGGGAAAAGGACTAGCCTACGAGCAGTACTTC,CASSQGKGLAYEQYF
NA,TRBJ2-2,NA,TRBV5-1,TGCGCCAGCAGCTTGACTTGGGACACCGGGGAGCTGTTTTTT,CASSLTWDTGELFF